This is a list of T cell receptor beta chains from one sample in a study of cytomegalovirus exposure and HLA in healthy donors. Only in-frame clones appear in the TCRdb table, and some are missing; sequencing was by immunoSEQ multiplex PCR. Reported are some 75,000 clones; the ten largest clones contain about 0.82%. Sequences were obtained from PBMCs. These receptors originate from a boy aged 5 to 17 in good health and CMV-seronegative. Both conserved end residues are part of each CDR3. Fields, in order: D gene, J gene, V gene, CDR3 protein, CDR3 DNA. A D gene is named only where the DNA matches it firmly.

d_call: -; j_call: TRBJ2-1; v_call: TRBV7-3; cdr3_aa: CASSPATRGYGNEQFF; cdr3_nt: TGTGCCAGCAGCCCCGCGACTAGGGGTTACGGGAATGAGCAGTTCTTC
d_call: -; j_call: TRBJ2-3; v_call: TRBV19; cdr3_aa: CASSMVASTDTQYF; cdr3_nt: TGTGCCAGTAGTATGGTGGCTAGCACAGATACGCAGTATTTT
d_call: TRBD2; j_call: TRBJ2-1; v_call: TRBV4-2; cdr3_aa: CASSQDDGTSGVNEQFF; cdr3_nt: TGTGCCAGCAGCCAAGATGACGGGACTAGCGGTGTAAATGAGCAGTTCTTC
d_call: TRBD2; j_call: TRBJ2-2; v_call: TRBV11-2; cdr3_aa: CASSARGGLTGELFF; cdr3_nt: TGTGCCAGCAGCGCCCGGGGGGGCCTCACCGGGGAGCTGTTTTTT
d_call: TRBD1; j_call: TRBJ1-1; v_call: TRBV28; cdr3_aa: CASGQILNTEAFF; cdr3_nt: TGTGCCTCGGGACAGATATTGAACACTGAAGCTTTCTTT
d_call: -; j_call: TRBJ2-1; v_call: TRBV19; cdr3_aa: CASSDRLRQGGVDEQFF; cdr3_nt: TGTGCCAGTAGTGATAGGTTGCGGCAGGGGGGTGTCGATGAGCAGTTCTTC
d_call: -; j_call: TRBJ1-6; v_call: TRBV9; cdr3_aa: CASSVDSTSSYNSPLHF; cdr3_nt: TGTGCCAGCAGCGTAGACAGTACAAGCTCCTATAATTCACCCCTCCACTTT
d_call: TRBD1; j_call: TRBJ1-5; v_call: TRBV4-2; cdr3_aa: CASSLQLGQGNQPQHF; cdr3_nt: TGTGCCAGCAGCCTACAGTTAGGACAGGGGAATCAGCCCCAGCATTTT
d_call: TRBD1; j_call: TRBJ2-7; v_call: TRBV9; cdr3_aa: CASSLGQGAYEQYF; cdr3_nt: TGTGCCAGCAGCCTAGGACAGGGGGCCTACGAGCAGTACTTC
d_call: -; j_call: TRBJ2-7; v_call: TRBV6-6; cdr3_aa: CASSYSSLGGYEQYF; cdr3_nt: TGTGCCAGCAGTTACTCCTCACTGGGAGGCTACGAGCAGTACTTC
d_call: -; j_call: TRBJ1-6; v_call: TRBV30; cdr3_aa: CAGQINRARGSPLHF; cdr3_nt: TGTGCCGGCCAAATTAACAGGGCCAGGGGTTCACCCCTCCACTTT
d_call: -; j_call: TRBJ1-3; v_call: TRBV4-2; cdr3_aa: CASSQEALPGGRRSGNTIYF; cdr3_nt: TGTGCCAGCAGCCAAGAAGCCCTCCCGGGGGGCAGGAGGTCTGGAAACACCATATATTTT
d_call: -; j_call: TRBJ2-7; v_call: TRBV7-9; cdr3_aa: CASSLDPNRLSSYEQYF; cdr3_nt: TGTGCCAGCAGCTTAGATCCCAACAGGTTGAGCTCCTACGAGCAGTACTTC
d_call: TRBD2; j_call: TRBJ2-1; v_call: TRBV2; cdr3_aa: CASRTSGDNNEQFF; cdr3_nt: TGTGCCAGCAGGACTAGCGGGGACAACAATGAGCAGTTCTTC
d_call: -; j_call: TRBJ2-6; v_call: TRBV29-1; cdr3_aa: CSASQGSGANVLTF; cdr3_nt: TGCAGCGCCTCACAGGGCTCTGGGGCCAACGTCCTGACTTTC
d_call: -; j_call: TRBJ1-2; v_call: TRBV29-1; cdr3_aa: CSVESSGRFYGYTF; cdr3_nt: TGCAGCGTTGAATCATCAGGGAGGTTCTATGGCTACACCTTC
d_call: TRBD2; j_call: TRBJ2-7; v_call: TRBV29-1; cdr3_aa: CSVGLAEAYEQYF; cdr3_nt: TGCAGCGTGGGACTAGCGGAGGCCTACGAGCAGTACTTC
d_call: TRBD1; j_call: TRBJ1-1; v_call: TRBV6-6; cdr3_aa: CASGNDRATEAFF; cdr3_nt: TGTGCCAGTGGGAATGACAGGGCCACTGAAGCTTTCTTT
d_call: TRBD1; j_call: TRBJ2-7; v_call: TRBV27; cdr3_aa: CASSHEGTGGDEQYF; cdr3_nt: TGTGCCAGCAGTCACGAGGGGACAGGGGGGGACGAGCAGTACTTC
d_call: -; j_call: TRBJ2-4; v_call: TRBV2; cdr3_aa: CASLVSTSGYIQYF; cdr3_nt: TGTGCCAGCCTAGTATCTACTAGTGGGTACATTCAGTACTTC
d_call: TRBD1; j_call: TRBJ1-5; v_call: TRBV2; cdr3_aa: CASSLRHFGTGGQPQHF; cdr3_nt: TGTGCCAGCAGTTTACGTCATTTCGGGACAGGGGGACAGCCCCAGCATTTT
d_call: TRBD2; j_call: TRBJ2-1; v_call: TRBV18; cdr3_aa: CASSRISGATYNEQFF; cdr3_nt: TGTGCCAGCTCCCGAATTAGCGGGGCTACCTACAATGAGCAGTTCTTC
d_call: TRBD1; j_call: TRBJ1-1; v_call: TRBV5-1; cdr3_aa: CASSLEGQGFGAEAFF; cdr3_nt: TGCGCCAGCAGCTTGGAAGGACAGGGTTTTGGTGCTGAAGCTTTCTTT
d_call: -; j_call: TRBJ1-1; v_call: TRBV6-5; cdr3_aa: CASSYSIGGYNEAFF; cdr3_nt: TGTGCCAGCAGTTACTCGATCGGGGGGTATAATGAAGCTTTCTTT
d_call: TRBD2; j_call: TRBJ2-1; v_call: TRBV5-1; cdr3_aa: CASSLASSGIYNEQFF; cdr3_nt: TGCGCCAGCAGCTTGGCTAGTAGCGGGATTTACAATGAGCAGTTCTTC
d_call: -; j_call: TRBJ1-1; v_call: TRBV6-5; cdr3_aa: CASRDRERGITEAFF; cdr3_nt: TGTGCCAGCAGGGATAGGGAAAGGGGAATCACTGAAGCTTTCTTT
d_call: TRBD2; j_call: TRBJ2-3; v_call: TRBV18; cdr3_aa: CASSPQLAGGDTQYF; cdr3_nt: TGTGCCAGCTCACCACAACTAGCGGGAGGAGATACGCAGTATTTT
d_call: -; j_call: TRBJ1-2; v_call: TRBV5-6; cdr3_aa: CASSSGALGYTF; cdr3_nt: TGTGCCAGCAGCTCAGGGGCCCTTGGCTACACCTTC
d_call: TRBD1; j_call: TRBJ1-1; v_call: TRBV5-4; cdr3_aa: CASATGLTKDTEAFF; cdr3_nt: TGTGCCAGCGCGACAGGGTTAACTAAGGACACTGAAGCTTTCTTT
d_call: -; j_call: TRBJ1-2; v_call: TRBV6-1; cdr3_aa: CASSEARGSYGYTF; cdr3_nt: TGTGCCAGCAGTGAAGCGCGAGGGAGCTATGGCTACACCTTC
d_call: -; j_call: TRBJ1-5; v_call: TRBV9; cdr3_aa: CASSVDPYSNQPQHF; cdr3_nt: TGTGCCAGCAGCGTAGATCCGTATAGCAATCAGCCCCAGCATTTT
d_call: -; j_call: TRBJ1-1; v_call: TRBV9; cdr3_aa: CASSHRENTEAFF; cdr3_nt: TGTGCCAGCAGCCACAGGGAGAACACTGAAGCTTTCTTT
d_call: TRBD2; j_call: TRBJ2-5; v_call: TRBV5-6; cdr3_aa: CASRTGLAGGFETQYF; cdr3_nt: TGTGCCAGCAGAACGGGACTAGCGGGAGGGTTTGAGACCCAGTACTTC
d_call: -; j_call: TRBJ2-7; v_call: TRBV4-1; cdr3_aa: CASSQDHVFYYEQYF; cdr3_nt: TGCGCCAGCAGCCAAGATCACGTATTCTACTACGAGCAGTACTTC
d_call: -; j_call: TRBJ1-6; v_call: TRBV9; cdr3_aa: CASSGASSPLHF; cdr3_nt: TGTGCCAGCAGCGGGGCAAGTTCACCCCTCCACTTT
d_call: TRBD2; j_call: TRBJ2-3; v_call: TRBV18; cdr3_aa: CASSPVGGPEDTQYF; cdr3_nt: TGTGCCAGCTCACCCGTGGGAGGGCCTGAAGATACGCAGTATTTT
d_call: -; j_call: TRBJ1-6; v_call: TRBV19; cdr3_aa: CASSIGGGRGPLHF; cdr3_nt: TGTGCCAGTAGTATAGGAGGCGGGAGGGGACCCCTCCACTTT
d_call: TRBD1; j_call: TRBJ1-2; v_call: TRBV5-1; cdr3_aa: CASSPGTGGDWSYGYTF; cdr3_nt: TGCGCCAGCAGTCCCGGGACAGGGGGCGACTGGTCCTATGGCTACACCTTC
d_call: TRBD1; j_call: TRBJ2-1; v_call: TRBV29-1; cdr3_aa: CSVAGTAQHNEQFF; cdr3_nt: TGCAGCGTGGCCGGGACAGCCCAGCACAATGAGCAGTTCTTC
d_call: -; j_call: TRBJ2-3; v_call: TRBV5-1; cdr3_aa: CASSLAGGIVGGNSTDTQYF; cdr3_nt: TGCGCCAGCAGCTTGGCCGGAGGGATCGTTGGCGGGAATAGCACAGATACGCAGTATTTT
d_call: TRBD1; j_call: TRBJ2-7; v_call: TRBV4-2; cdr3_aa: CASSPGTGSYEQYF; cdr3_nt: TGTGCCAGCAGCCCCGGGACAGGCTCCTACGAGCAGTACTTC
d_call: TRBD1; j_call: TRBJ2-5; v_call: TRBV4-1; cdr3_aa: CASSQGTGSVRETQYF; cdr3_nt: TGCGCCAGCAGCCAGGGGACAGGGAGTGTGAGGGAGACCCAGTACTTC
d_call: -; j_call: TRBJ1-5; v_call: TRBV5-6; cdr3_aa: CASSGGGPNSNQPQHF; cdr3_nt: TGTGCCAGCAGCGGGGGGGGACCTAATAGCAATCAGCCCCAGCATTTT
d_call: -; j_call: TRBJ2-1; v_call: TRBV5-6; cdr3_aa: CASSSEGTYYNEQFF; cdr3_nt: TGTGCCAGCAGCTCAGAAGGGACTTACTACAATGAGCAGTTCTTC
d_call: -; j_call: TRBJ1-5; v_call: TRBV4-1; cdr3_aa: CASSQDSLRQPQHF; cdr3_nt: TGCGCCAGCAGCCAAGACTCCCTTCGGCAGCCCCAGCATTTT
d_call: TRBD1; j_call: TRBJ1-1; v_call: TRBV4-1; cdr3_aa: CASSQGPWTGGNTEAFF; cdr3_nt: TGCGCCAGCAGCCAAGGACCCTGGACAGGGGGGAACACTGAAGCTTTCTTT
d_call: TRBD1; j_call: TRBJ1-3; v_call: TRBV6-1; cdr3_aa: CASSDTTGSGSGNTIYF; cdr3_nt: TGTGCCAGCAGTGACACGACAGGGTCTGGGTCTGGAAACACCATATATTTT
d_call: -; j_call: TRBJ2-7; v_call: TRBV7-2; cdr3_aa: CASSLGLLTYEQYF; cdr3_nt: TGTGCCAGCAGCTTAGGGCTTCTTACCTACGAGCAGTACTTC
d_call: TRBD2; j_call: TRBJ2-7; v_call: TRBV2; cdr3_aa: CASSQLAGGPHEQYF; cdr3_nt: TGTGCCAGCAGTCAACTAGCGGGGGGGCCCCACGAGCAGTACTTC
d_call: -; j_call: TRBJ1-1; v_call: TRBV27; cdr3_aa: CASSSDRRQSPNTEAFF; cdr3_nt: TGTGCCAGCAGTTCCGACAGGAGACAATCACCGAACACTGAAGCTTTCTTT
d_call: -; j_call: TRBJ2-3; v_call: TRBV7-9; cdr3_aa: CASSLPTSNPQYF; cdr3_nt: TGTGCCAGCAGCTTACCCACATCAAATCCACAGTATTTT
d_call: -; j_call: TRBJ2-7; v_call: TRBV20-1; cdr3_aa: CSASLADEQYF; cdr3_nt: TGCAGTGCTAGTTTAGCGGACGAGCAGTACTTC
d_call: TRBD1; j_call: TRBJ1-2; v_call: TRBV5-5; cdr3_aa: CASSLRDRVSGYTF; cdr3_nt: TGTGCCAGCAGCTTGCGGGACAGGGTTTCTGGCTACACCTTC
d_call: TRBD1; j_call: TRBJ1-1; v_call: TRBV29-1; cdr3_aa: CSVTTGAWGTEAFF; cdr3_nt: TGCAGCGTCACGACAGGGGCGTGGGGCACTGAAGCTTTCTTT
d_call: -; j_call: TRBJ1-2; v_call: TRBV19; cdr3_aa: CASSIGRTANYGYTF; cdr3_nt: TGTGCCAGTAGTATAGGACGAACAGCAAACTATGGCTACACCTTC
d_call: TRBD1; j_call: TRBJ2-5; v_call: TRBV7-9; cdr3_aa: CASSFAGTGKETQYF; cdr3_nt: TGTGCCAGCAGCTTTGCCGGGACAGGTAAAGAGACCCAGTACTTC
d_call: -; j_call: TRBJ1-1; v_call: TRBV2; cdr3_aa: CASSVAGEAFF; cdr3_nt: TGTGCCAGCAGTGTCGCAGGGGAGGCTTTCTTT